The 5 T cell receptor beta chains below were found in one sample sequenced in a study of T-cell reconstitution after alpha-beta-depleted transplantation in children. Preparation of the TCRbeta library involved a method that used unique molecular identifiers. TCRdb passed the PCR reads through MiXCR, listing each CDR3 protein once. Of hundreds of thousands of distinct CDR3 sequences listed, roughly 15% are singletons. The sequencing used PBMCs, mostly from graft donor cells, collected 360 days after TCRalphabeta/CD19-depleted stem cell transplant. The origin of the receptors is a male patient younger than 18 who had a stem cell transplant for acute lymphoblastic leukemia, so the T cells may come from the graft donor.

V gene TRBV5-1 combines with J gene TRBJ2-1, with 11 bases fitting TRBD2. Germline V gene data show CDR1 as SGHRS and CDR2 as YFSETQ. This CDR3 contains 15 residues. V was pared by 4 bases and J by 8 bases, with 8 bases of the junction left unmatched. CDR3 nucleotide sequence: TGCGCCAGCAGCCCACTAGCGGGAGTGAGGGATGAGCAGTTCTTC. Protein: CASSPLAGVRDEQFF.

The chain combines TRBV13 with TRBJ2-7; a weak D match, TRBD2 (6 bases). V lost 5 bases, J lost 2 bases, and 16 bases lay in between. The CDR3 consists of 15 residues. Germline loops: CDR1 PRHDT, CDR2 FYEKMQ (reference sequence). The CDR3 reads CASSPAGGYTYEQYF. The CDR3 DNA sequence: TGTGCCAGCAGCCCCGCCGGGGGATATACCTACGAGCAGTACTTC.

This clonotype was picked up many times. This chain uses TRBV29-1 with TRBJ2-7, with D tentatively TRBD2 (7 bases). Germline loops: CDR1 SQVTM, CDR2 ANQGSEA. The length of the CDR3 is 13 residues. The V gene lost 2 bases and the J gene lost 2 bases, with 10 bases spanning the gap. This CDR3 is CSVEKGGAYEQYF. The CDR3, as DNA: TGCAGCGTTGAAAAAGGGGGGGCCTACGAGCAGTACTTC.

The chain carries TRBV4-2 and TRBJ2-6; D gene unclear. V was clipped by 2 bases and J by 0 bases, with 11 bases between them. Germline CDR1 reads LGHNA; CDR2 reads YNFKEQ. The CDR3 contains 17 residues. In DNA, the CDR3 is TGTGCCAGCAGCCAACGGGCAGCCCGCTCTGGGGCCAACGTCCTGACTTTC. This sequence encodes CASSQRAARSGANVLTF.

The chain's CDR3 is CASSLERGDRVVEQYF. In DNA form, the CDR3 reads TGTGCCAGCAGTTTAGAACGGGGAGACAGGGTAGTCGAGCAGTACTTC. The chain combines TRBV12-3 or TRBV12-4 with TRBJ2-7; 7 nucleotides align to TRBD1. The J segment lost 6 bases and the V segment lost 1 base, leaving 12 bases of the junction unmatched. The CDR3 runs 16 residues.